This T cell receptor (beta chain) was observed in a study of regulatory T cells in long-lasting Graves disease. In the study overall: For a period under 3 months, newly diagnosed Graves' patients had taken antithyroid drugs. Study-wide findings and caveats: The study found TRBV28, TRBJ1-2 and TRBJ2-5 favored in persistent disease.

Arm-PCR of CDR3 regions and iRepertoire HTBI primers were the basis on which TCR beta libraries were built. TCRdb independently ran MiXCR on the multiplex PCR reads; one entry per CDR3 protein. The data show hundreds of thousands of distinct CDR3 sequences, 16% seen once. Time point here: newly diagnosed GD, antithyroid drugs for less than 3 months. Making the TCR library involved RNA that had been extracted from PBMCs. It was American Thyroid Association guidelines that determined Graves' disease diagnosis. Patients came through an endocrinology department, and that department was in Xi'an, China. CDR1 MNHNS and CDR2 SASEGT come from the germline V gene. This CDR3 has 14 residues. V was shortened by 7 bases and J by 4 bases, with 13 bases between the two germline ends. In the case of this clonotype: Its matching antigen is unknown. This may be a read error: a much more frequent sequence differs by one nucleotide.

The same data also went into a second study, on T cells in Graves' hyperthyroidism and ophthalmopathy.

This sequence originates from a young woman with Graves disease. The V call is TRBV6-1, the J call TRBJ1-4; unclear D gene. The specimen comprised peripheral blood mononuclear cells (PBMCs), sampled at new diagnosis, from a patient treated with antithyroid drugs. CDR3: CASTLGLSNEKLFF. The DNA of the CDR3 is TGTGCCAGCACCCTCGGACTGAGTAATGAAAAACTGTTTTTT.